This is a list of T cell receptor beta chains from one sample in a study of blood T cells in healthy people across ages. Each CDR3 protein is one row after TCRdb ran MiXCR on the 5' RACE reads. In the table there are 710,000 or so distinct CDR3 sequences, about a fifth of which are singletons. The sample taken for sequencing was blood. These receptors all come from a man between 70 and 80 years old in good health. The CDR3 runs from the conserved cysteine through the conserved F or W. The D gene is left open where the match is weak. Clone size is not always given. Where it is, it says once, few, many or a class for expanded clones.

v_gene	j_gene	abundance	d_gene	CDR3nt	CDR3aa
TRBV12-3/TRBV12-4	TRBJ1-6	many	.	TGTGCCAGCAGTTTAGCCCCTAATTCACCCCTCCACTTT	CASSLAPNSPLHF
TRBV12-3/TRBV12-4	TRBJ2-1	once	.	TGTGCCAGCAGTTTCAGGGGCACGGGTTTGGATGAGCAGCTCTTC	CASSFRGTGLDEQLF
TRBV15	TRBJ2-1	.	.	TGTGCCACCAGCAGAGGTTATGTCAATGAGCAGTTCTTC	CATSRGYVNEQFF
TRBV7-2	TRBJ1-2	.	.	TGTGCCAGCAGTTTTCTGGACAGCTTGGGCTACACCTTC	CASSFLDSLGYTF
TRBV6-5	TRBJ1-2	.	TRBD1	TGTGCCAGCAGCCCGACAGGGGCAAGATATGGCTACACCTTC	CASSPTGARYGYTF
TRBV20-1	TRBJ2-7	.	.	TGCAGTGCTAGAGGGCGGGGCAGGGGGTACGAGCAGTACTTC	CSARGRGRGYEQYF
TRBV7-9	TRBJ1-2	few	.	TGTGCCAGCAGCTCCCCCGGGCAGGTCAAAGCACCAGCTAACTATGGCTACACCTTC	CASSSPGQVKAPANYGYTF
TRBV29-1	TRBJ1-1	few	.	TGCAGCTGGGGTCCCACTGCCATGAACACTGAAGCTTTCTTT	CSWGPTAMNTEAFF
TRBV5-5	TRBJ2-1	.	.	TGTGCCAGCAGCTTTTCTAGCGCCGGTGAGCAGTTCTTC	CASSFSSAGEQFF
TRBV5-1	TRBJ2-3	.	.	TGCGCCAGCAGCTTGATAAACACAGATACGCAGTATTTT	CASSLINTDTQYF
TRBV20-1	TRBJ1-5	.	TRBD1	TGCAGTGCCGCGGTGACAGGGAGCAATCAGCCCCAGCCTTTT	CSAAVTGSNQPQPF
TRBV4-2	TRBJ1-3	.	.	TGTGCCAGCAGCCAGCCCTGGGGCTCTGGAAACACCATATATTTT	CASSQPWGSGNTIYF
TRBV20-1	TRBJ2-7	.	TRBD1	TGCAGTGCTAGATGGGGACAGACCTATATGGGGCAGTACTTC	CSARWGQTYMGQYF
TRBV5-6	TRBJ2-1	.	.	TGTGCCAGCAGCTTGGGCTTTAGCGTCGGAGTATACAATGAGCAGTTCTTC	CASSLGFSVGVYNEQFF
TRBV20-1	TRBJ2-1	many	TRBD2	TGCAGTGCTAGTACTAGCGGCTACAATGAGCAGTTCTTC	CSASTSGYNEQFF
TRBV5-1	TRBJ2-1	.	.	TGCGCCAGCAGCTTTGGAGGGAGTGGTTATGAGCAGTTCTTC	CASSFGGSGYEQFF
TRBV18	TRBJ1-1	few	.	TGTGCCAGCTCACCGCAGTTTAACACTGAAGCTTTCTTT	CASSPQFNTEAFF
TRBV7-2	TRBJ2-3	.	.	TGTGCCAGTAGCGCAATGGGACTTAGCGCAGATACGCAGTATTTT	CASSAMGLSADTQYF
TRBV27	TRBJ2-7	.	.	TGTGCCAGCAGTTTATCGATTTCCAGGGGGGCCTACGAGCAGTACTTC	CASSLSISRGAYEQYF
TRBV29-1	TRBJ1-1	.	TRBD1	TGCGGCGTTGGCTCTTACAGGGGTAACACTGAAGCTTTCTTT	CGVGSYRGNTEAFF
TRBV7-2	TRBJ2-3	few	.	TGTGCCAGCAGCTCGTACGAGGGGTTAGATACGCAGTATTTT	CASSSYEGLDTQYF
TRBV7-9	TRBJ1-2	.	.	TGTGCCAGCAGCTCGGACAGATATAGAGGCTACACCTTC	CASSSDRYRGYTF
TRBV11-2	TRBJ1-1	few	.	TGTGCCAGCAGCTTAGACAGGGCTCTGGAAGCTTTCTTT	CASSLDRALEAFF
TRBV29-1	TRBJ2-2	.	.	TGCAGCGTCCGGGAAGGGGGTCACGCCGGGGAGCTGTTTTTT	CSVREGGHAGELFF
TRBV20-1	TRBJ2-7	few	.	TGCAGTGCAGATCAGGGTGGGGCTGGGCAGTACTTC	CSADQGGAGQYF
TRBV6-5	TRBJ1-6	few	.	TGTGCCAGCAGTTACTCGAGGGCTTCACCCCTCCACTTT	CASSYSRASPLHF
TRBV6-5	TRBJ2-5	.	.	TGTGCCAGCAGACTACCCGGACACGAAGAGACCCAGTACTTC	CASRLPGHEETQYF
TRBV7-2	TRBJ2-1	few	TRBD2	TGTGCCAGCAGCTTTTCTAGCGGGGGGGCCCGCAATGAGCAGTTCTTC	CASSFSSGGARNEQFF
TRBV5-1	TRBJ2-1	.	TRBD1	TGCGCCAGCAGCTTGGCCGGGGGGACAGGGACCTACAATGAGCAGTTCTTC	CASSLAGGTGTYNEQFF
TRBV18	TRBJ2-1	few	.	TGTGCCAGCTCACCACGAATACTCTCCTCGTCCTACAATGAGCAGTTCTTC	CASSPRILSSSYNEQFF
TRBV27	TRBJ2-3	.	TRBD2	TGTGCCAGCAGTTCGGCTAGCGGGAGTTATACAGATACGCAGTATTTT	CASSSASGSYTDTQYF
TRBV7-2	TRBJ2-3	.	.	TGTGCCAGCAGCCGAATCCGGACGGGCACAGATACGCAGTATTTT	CASSRIRTGTDTQYF
TRBV5-1	TRBJ2-4	few	TRBD1	TGCGCCAGCAGCCGGACGGCTGGGACAGTTCTAGCCAAAAACATTCAGTGCTTC	CASSRTAGTVLAKNIQCF
TRBV7-2	TRBJ2-5	.	TRBD2	TGTGCCAGCAGCCTCGCGGGACTAGCGGGAACAGAGACCCAGTACTTC	CASSLAGLAGTETQYF
TRBV20-1	TRBJ2-3	.	.	TGCAGTGCTAGAGACGGGGGGACAGTTAAAGATACGCAGTATTTT	CSARDGGTVKDTQYF
TRBV28	TRBJ2-3	few	.	TGTGCCAGCAGTTCCCGGGAACTCCCCACAGATACGCAGTATTTT	CASSSRELPTDTQYF
TRBV7-9	TRBJ2-5	.	.	TGTGCCAGCAGCTTAGGGGGGGGCGGCCAAGAGACCCAGTACTTC	CASSLGGGGQETQYF
TRBV7-3	TRBJ2-3	many	.	TGTGCCAGCAGCTTAACCGGGCTCAGCACAGATACGCAGTATTTT	CASSLTGLSTDTQYF
TRBV9	TRBJ2-6	.	.	TGTGCCAGCGACGCCTTGGGGAGCTCTGGGGCCAACGTCCTGACTTTC	CASDALGSSGANVLTF
TRBV2	TRBJ1-1	few	TRBD1	TGTGCCAGCAGGGTTGACAGGACAGGGAACACTGAAGCTTTCTTT	CASRVDRTGNTEAFF
TRBV20-1	TRBJ2-7	.	.	TGCAGTGCTAGAGATCCGGGGGAGGAAGAGCAGTACTTC	CSARDPGEEEQYF
TRBV6-5	TRBJ2-3	.	TRBD2	TGTGCCAGCAGTGAGCGGGATAGCACAGATACGCAGTATTTT	CASSERDSTDTQYF
TRBV28	TRBJ2-7	.	.	TGTGCCAGCACCCGGACACGAACCTACGAGCAGTACTTC	CASTRTRTYEQYF
TRBV29-1	TRBJ2-1	few	.	TGCAGCGTTGGTGACACCGGGGAGCAGTTCTTC	CSVGDTGEQFF
TRBV4-1	TRBJ1-1	few	.	TGCGCCAGCAGCCAAGACGGTACAGCGTCTTTGCGCAGCACTGAAGCTTTCTTT	CASSQDGTASLRSTEAFF
TRBV20-1	TRBJ2-1	few	TRBD2	TGCAGTGCTCAAGTAGCGGGGGGGCCAGTGAATGAGCAGTTCTTC	CSAQVAGGPVNEQFF
TRBV29-1	TRBJ2-2	many	.	TGCAGCGTTGTAGGCAGTTCGAACACCGGGGAGCTGTTTTTT	CSVVGSSNTGELFF
TRBV6-5	TRBJ2-7	.	TRBD2	TGTGCCAGCAGTTACCCCCTAGCGGGGGGCTACGAGCAGTACTTC	CASSYPLAGGYEQYF
TRBV27	TRBJ2-7	.	TRBD2	TGTGCCAGCAGTTTATCGGCGACTAGCAGTGCGCAGTACTTC	CASSLSATSSAQYF
TRBV20-1	TRBJ2-1	few	TRBD2	TGCAGTGCTAGTACTATGAGCGGGGGGACAAATGAGCAGTTCTTC	CSASTMSGGTNEQFF
TRBV6-5	TRBJ2-3	.	.	TGTGCCAGCAGTCCGAGATCTCTCATGGATACGCAGTATTTT	CASSPRSLMDTQYF
TRBV19	TRBJ1-2	many	.	TGTGCCAGTAGGGGATCGTTGAACTATGGCTACACCTTC	CASRGSLNYGYTF
TRBV5-1	TRBJ2-3	.	TRBD2	TGCGCCAGCAGCGAATCCGGGACTAGCGGGACGAATACGCAGTATTTT	CASSESGTSGTNTQYF
TRBV10-3	TRBJ1-1	.	.	TGTGCCACCACCGCCAACACTGAAGCTTTCTTT	CATTANTEAFF
TRBV7-3	TRBJ2-3	few	.	TGTGCCAGCAGCTTAACGGGAGGCGTTGGTACAGATACGCAGTATTTT	CASSLTGGVGTDTQYF
TRBV5-6	TRBJ2-5	.	TRBD1	TGTGCCAGCAGCTTGGGCAGGGGGATAGAGACCCAGTACTTC	CASSLGRGIETQYF
TRBV5-1	TRBJ1-2	few	.	TGCGCCAGCAGCTTGGTTTGGTCGTTGGATGGCTACACCTTC	CASSLVWSLDGYTF
TRBV20-1	TRBJ2-1	.	TRBD2	TGCAGTGCTAGAGAGTGGACTAGCGGGAGTTACAATGAGCAGTTCTTC	CSAREWTSGSYNEQFF
TRBV20-1	TRBJ2-1	few	.	TGCAGTGCTAGGCAGGGTCCGGGCTACAATGAGCAGTTCTTC	CSARQGPGYNEQFF